The rows below give T cell receptor beta chains drawn from one sample of a study of blood T cell repertoires in COVID-19. Sequencing was performed with immunoSEQ multiplex PCR; in TCRdb, only in-frame clones are kept and a portion is missing. Of 250,000 to 400,000 clones in the sample, roughly 89% are singletons; the top ten hold about 5.2%. The sample was PBMCs or T cells enriched from blood (not recorded which). The receptors were sampled from a man aged 60 to 69 who had recovered from COVID-19. Both conserved end residues are part of each CDR3. A D gene is named only where the DNA matches it firmly. Expanded clones are given a class, and other clones once, few, many or no size at all.

>NA|14|TRBV2|NA|TRBJ1-5
TGTGCCAGCAGTGCGTGGAGTAGCAATCAGCCCCAGCATTTT
CASSAWSSNQPQHF
>NA|13|TRBV6-5|TRBD2|TRBJ2-7
TGTGCCAGCAGTCCGGGACTAGTAAGGGAGCAGTACTTC
CASSPGLVREQYF
>NA|17|TRBV4-1|TRBD1|TRBJ2-3
TGCGCCAGCAGCCAAGGAGGACAGGGGAGGTACACAGATACGCAGTATTTT
CASSQGGQGRYTDTQYF
>NA|15|TRBV27|TRBD2|TRBJ2-3
TGTGCCAGCAGTAGACTAGCGGATCGCACAGATACGCAGTATTTT
CASSRLADRTDTQYF
>NA|13|TRBV18|NA|TRBJ1-3
TGTGCCAGCTCAACCGACAGGGGAAACACCATATATTTT
CASSTDRGNTIYF
>NA|15|TRBV2|TRBD2|TRBJ2-2
TGTGCCAGCACGATAGCGGGAGAATCGATCGGGGAGCTGTTTTTT
CASTIAGESIGELFF
>NA|14|TRBV4-1|TRBD1|TRBJ1-5
TGCGCCAGCAGCCCGACAGGGAGCTCTCAGCCCCAGCATTTT
CASSPTGSSQPQHF
>once|17|TRBV4-2|TRBD2|TRBJ2-1
TGTGCCAGCAGCCAAGCTGCAATTGGGAGGGCCGGAAATGAGCAGTTCTTC
CASSQAAIGRAGNEQFF
>NA|13|TRBV19|NA|TRBJ1-2
TGTGCCAGCGGAATCCCAGGGATCGGTGGCTACACCTTC
CASGIPGIGGYTF
>NA|15|TRBV28|NA|TRBJ1-5
TGTGCCAGCAGTGAACAGGGTACTAGCAATCAGCCCCAGCATTTT
CASSEQGTSNQPQHF
>NA|14|TRBV7-8|NA|TRBJ2-7
TGTGCCAGCAGGCTAGCGGACAGGGAGCACGAGCAGTACTTC
CASRLADREHEQYF
>NA|12|TRBV6-6|NA|TRBJ2-7
TGTGCCAGCAGTTACGCGGAATACGAGCAGTACTTC
CASSYAEYEQYF
>NA|13|TRBV9|NA|TRBJ2-4
TGTGCCAGCAGCGTAGGGACAGAAAACATTCAGTACTTC
CASSVGTENIQYF
>NA|15|TRBV28|TRBD1|TRBJ1-1
TGTGCCAGCAGTTTACTCAAGGGGGCTGGGACTGAAGCTTTCTTT
CASSLLKGAGTEAFF
>NA|16|TRBV19|NA|TRBJ1-1
TGTGCCAGTAGTATCCGCTTTTCGAGCAGGGTTATTGAAGCTTTCTTT
CASSIRFSSRVIEAFF
>NA|14|TRBV6-5|NA|TRBJ1-1
TGTGCCAGCAGTTACATACAGGGCCTCACTGAAGCTTTCTTT
CASSYIQGLTEAFF
>NA|14|TRBV29-1|NA|TRBJ2-1
TGCAGCGTTGAAGATGTGGGCGGGGGCCCTGGGCAGTTCTTC
CSVEDVGGGPGQFF
>NA|15|TRBV18|NA|TRBJ2-7
TGTGCCAGCTCACCCATTCGGAGGAACTCCTACGAGCAGTACTTC
CASSPIRRNSYEQYF
>once|15|TRBV9|NA|TRBJ2-2
TGTGCCAGCAGCGCCCCCTGGGGAGCCACCGGGGAGCTGTTTTTT
CASSAPWGATGELFF
>once|16|TRBV24-1|TRBD2|TRBJ2-5
TGTGCCACCAGATCGGGACTAGCGGGAGATAGGGAGACCCAGTACTTC
CATRSGLAGDRETQYF
>NA|15|TRBV6-2/TRBV6-3|NA|TRBJ2-6
TGTGCCAGCAGTCCAACAGGGACGGGGGCCAACGTCCTGACTTTC
CASSPTGTGANVLTF
>NA|14|TRBV5-6|TRBD1|TRBJ1-1
TGTGCCAGCATCATGACAGGGAGAGACACTGAAGCTTTCTTT
CASIMTGRDTEAFF
>NA|15|TRBV6-5|NA|TRBJ1-4
TGTGCCAGCAGTTACTCGGGGGGAGACCGTGAAAAACTGTTTTTT
CASSYSGGDREKLFF
>NA|16|TRBV19|NA|TRBJ1-5
TGTGCCAGTAGGCTTTTCTCCGGGGAGGGACCTCAGCCCCAGCATTTT
CASRLFSGEGPQPQHF
>NA|13|TRBV28|NA|TRBJ1-6
TGTGCCAGCAGGTTACAGGGAGGGTCACCCCTCCACTTT
CASRLQGGSPLHF
>NA|14|TRBV6-5|NA|TRBJ1-3
TGTGCCAGCAGTAGGGGGACCGAAGGAAACACCATATATTTT
CASSRGTEGNTIYF
>NA|13|TRBV7-2|NA|TRBJ2-1
TGTGCCAGCAGCTTGGGCTACTCCGATGAGCAGTTCTTC
CASSLGYSDEQFF
>NA|15|TRBV14|NA|TRBJ2-5
TGTGCCAGCAGCCGCTTTTTGGGGGGCCAAGAGACCCAGTACTTC
CASSRFLGGQETQYF
>NA|17|TRBV19|TRBD1|TRBJ1-5
TGTGCCAGTAGTGACAGGGGGCTTTCCATCCGGAATCAGCCCCAGCATTTT
CASSDRGLSIRNQPQHF
>NA|15|TRBV5-1|NA|TRBJ2-7
TGCGCCAGCAGCTTCCTATCCGACAAAGCCTACGAGCAGTACTTC
CASSFLSDKAYEQYF
>few|12|TRBV7-9|NA|TRBJ2-5
TGTGCCAGCAGCCTCAGGATGGAGACCCAGTACTTC
CASSLRMETQYF
>once|13|TRBV7-3|NA|TRBJ2-3
TGTGCCAGCAGCTTAACCCAGGGAGATACGCAGTATTTT
CASSLTQGDTQYF
>NA|13|TRBV24-1|TRBD2|TRBJ2-1
TGTGCCACCGCAAAGGGAGGGCGCGGTGAGCAGTTCTTC
CATAKGGRGEQFF
>NA|14|TRBV5-1|TRBD1|TRBJ1-3
TGCGCCAGCAGCAGACAGGGCGCTGGAAACACCATATATTTT
CASSRQGAGNTIYF
>NA|14|TRBV2|NA|TRBJ2-5
TGTGCCAGCAAAGACTCAATGTACCAAGAGACCCAGTACTTC
CASKDSMYQETQYF